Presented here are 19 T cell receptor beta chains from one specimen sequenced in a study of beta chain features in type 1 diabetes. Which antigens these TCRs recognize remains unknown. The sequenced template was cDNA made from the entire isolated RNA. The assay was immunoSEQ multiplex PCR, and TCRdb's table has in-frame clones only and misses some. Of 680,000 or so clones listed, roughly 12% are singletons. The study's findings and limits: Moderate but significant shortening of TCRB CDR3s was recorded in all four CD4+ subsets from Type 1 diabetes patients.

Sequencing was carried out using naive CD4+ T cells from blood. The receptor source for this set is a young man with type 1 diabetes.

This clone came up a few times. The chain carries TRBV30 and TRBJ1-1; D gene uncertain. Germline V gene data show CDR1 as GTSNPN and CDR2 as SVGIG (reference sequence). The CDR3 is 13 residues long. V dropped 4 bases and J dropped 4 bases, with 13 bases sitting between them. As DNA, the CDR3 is TGTGCCTGGAACAGAAGATTGGCCACTGAAGCTTTCTTT. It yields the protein CAWNRRLATEAFF.

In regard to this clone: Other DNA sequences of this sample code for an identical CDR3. The CDR3 reads CASSLVAGSYNEQFF. DNA of the CDR3: TGCGCCAGCAGCTTGGTAGCGGGGTCCTACAATGAGCAGTTCTTC. V and J are TRBV5-1 and TRBJ2-1; 8 bases match TRBD2. Germline CDR1 SGHRS, CDR2 YFSETQ. V lost 0 bases, J lost 1 base, and 0 bases stayed unmatched. The CDR3 contains 15 residues.

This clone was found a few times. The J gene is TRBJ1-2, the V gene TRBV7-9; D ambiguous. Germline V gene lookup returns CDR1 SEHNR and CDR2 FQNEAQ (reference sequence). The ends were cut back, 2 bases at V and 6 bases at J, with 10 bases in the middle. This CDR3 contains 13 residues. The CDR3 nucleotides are TGTGCCAGCAGCTTATTTGGGCGGGATGGCTACACCTTC. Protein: CASSLFGRDGYTF.

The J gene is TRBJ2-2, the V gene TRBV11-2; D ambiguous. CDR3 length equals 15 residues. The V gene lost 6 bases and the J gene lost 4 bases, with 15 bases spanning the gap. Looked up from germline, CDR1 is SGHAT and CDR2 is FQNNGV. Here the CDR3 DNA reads TGTGCCAGCAGTACTTGGACGGGTAGCACCGGGGAGCTGTTTTTT. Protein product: CASSTWTGSTGELFF.

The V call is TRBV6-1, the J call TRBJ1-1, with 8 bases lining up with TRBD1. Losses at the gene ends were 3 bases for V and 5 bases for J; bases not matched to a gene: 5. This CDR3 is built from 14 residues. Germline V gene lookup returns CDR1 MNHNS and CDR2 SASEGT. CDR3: CASSDRQGRTEAFF. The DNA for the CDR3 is TGTGCCAGCAGTGATAGACAGGGGCGGACTGAAGCTTTCTTT.

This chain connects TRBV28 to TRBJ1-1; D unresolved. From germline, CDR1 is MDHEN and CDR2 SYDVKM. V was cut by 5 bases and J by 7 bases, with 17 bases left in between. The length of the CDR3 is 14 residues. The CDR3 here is CASSSLGSQGEAFF. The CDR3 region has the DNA TGTGCCAGCAGTAGCTTGGGGTCTCAAGGTGAAGCTTTCTTT.

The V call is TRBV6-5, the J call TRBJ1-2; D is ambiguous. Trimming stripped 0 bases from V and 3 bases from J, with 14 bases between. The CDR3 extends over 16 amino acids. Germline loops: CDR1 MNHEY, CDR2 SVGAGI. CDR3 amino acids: CASSYSMGVEHYGYTF. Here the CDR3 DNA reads TGTGCCAGCAGTTACTCGATGGGCGTAGAACACTATGGCTACACCTTC.

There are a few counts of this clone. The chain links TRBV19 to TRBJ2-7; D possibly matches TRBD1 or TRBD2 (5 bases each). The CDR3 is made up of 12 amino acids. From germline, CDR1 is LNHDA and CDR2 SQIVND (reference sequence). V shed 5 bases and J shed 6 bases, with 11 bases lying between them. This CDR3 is CASSGGFGEQYF. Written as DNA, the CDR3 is TGTGCCAGTAGTGGGGGTTTCGGCGAGCAGTACTTC.

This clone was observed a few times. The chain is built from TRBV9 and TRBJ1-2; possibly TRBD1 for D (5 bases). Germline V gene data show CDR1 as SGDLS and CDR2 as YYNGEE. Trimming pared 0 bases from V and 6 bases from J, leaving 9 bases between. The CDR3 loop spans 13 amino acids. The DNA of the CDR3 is TGTGCCAGCAGCGTAGGCAGGGCAGATGGCTACACCTTC. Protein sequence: CASSVGRADGYTF. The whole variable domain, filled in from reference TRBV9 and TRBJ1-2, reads DSGVTQTPKHLITATGQRVTLRCSPRSGDLSVYWYQQSLDQGLQFLIQYYNGEERAKGNILERFSAQQFPDLHSELNLSSLELGDSALYFCASSVGRADGYTFGSGTRLTVV.

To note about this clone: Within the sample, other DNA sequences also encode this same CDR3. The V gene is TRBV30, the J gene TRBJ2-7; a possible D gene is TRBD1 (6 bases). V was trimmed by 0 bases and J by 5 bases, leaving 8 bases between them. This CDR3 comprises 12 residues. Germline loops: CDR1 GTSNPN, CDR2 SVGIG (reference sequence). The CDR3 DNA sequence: TGTGCCTGGAGTGTTACAGGGAACGAGCAGTACTTC. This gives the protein CAWSVTGNEQYF. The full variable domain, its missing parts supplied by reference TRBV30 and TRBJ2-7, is SQTIHQWPATLVQPVGSPLSLECTVEGTSNPNLYWYRQAAGRGLQLLFYSVGIGQISSEVPQNLSASRPQDRQFILSSKKLLLSDSGFYLCAWSVTGNEQYFGPGTRLTVT.

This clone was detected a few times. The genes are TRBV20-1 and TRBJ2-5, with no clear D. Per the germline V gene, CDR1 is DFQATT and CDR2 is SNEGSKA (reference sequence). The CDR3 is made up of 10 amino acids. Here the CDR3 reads CGMERETQYF. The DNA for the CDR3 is TGCGGGATGGAACGAGAGACCCAGTACTTC.

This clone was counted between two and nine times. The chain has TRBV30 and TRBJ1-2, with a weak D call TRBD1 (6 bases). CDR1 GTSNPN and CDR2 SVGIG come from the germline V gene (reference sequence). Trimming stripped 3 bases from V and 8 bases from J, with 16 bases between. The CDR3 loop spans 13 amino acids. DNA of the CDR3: TGTGCCTGGAGGCTCAGCGGGGGACAAGGCTACACCTTC. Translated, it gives CAWRLSGGQGYTF.

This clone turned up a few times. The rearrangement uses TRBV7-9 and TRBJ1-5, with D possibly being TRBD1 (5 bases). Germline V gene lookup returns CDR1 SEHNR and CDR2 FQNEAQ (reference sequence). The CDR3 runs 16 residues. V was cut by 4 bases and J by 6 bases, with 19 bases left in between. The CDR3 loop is CASSSITGGKSQPQHF. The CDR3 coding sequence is TGTGCCAGCAGCTCTATAACCGGGGGGAAGAGTCAGCCCCAGCATTTT.

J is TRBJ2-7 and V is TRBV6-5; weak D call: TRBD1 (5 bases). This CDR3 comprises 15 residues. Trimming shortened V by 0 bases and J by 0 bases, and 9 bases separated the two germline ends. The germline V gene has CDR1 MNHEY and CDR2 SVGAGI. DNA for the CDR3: TGTGCCAGCAGTTACTCAGGGGCTCGCTCCTACGAGCAGTACTTC. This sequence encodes CASSYSGARSYEQYF.

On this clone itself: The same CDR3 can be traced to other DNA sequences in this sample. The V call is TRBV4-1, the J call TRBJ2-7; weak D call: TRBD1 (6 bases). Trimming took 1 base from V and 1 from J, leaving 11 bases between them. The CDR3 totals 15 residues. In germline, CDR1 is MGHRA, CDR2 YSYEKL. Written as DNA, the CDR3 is TGCGCCAGCAGCCAAGGGCAGGGGCCTTCCTACGAGCAGTACTTC. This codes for CASSQGQGPSYEQYF.

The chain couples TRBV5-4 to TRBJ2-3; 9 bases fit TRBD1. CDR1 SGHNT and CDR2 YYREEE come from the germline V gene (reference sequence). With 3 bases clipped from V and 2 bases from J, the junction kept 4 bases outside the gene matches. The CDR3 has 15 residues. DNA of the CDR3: TGTGCCAGCAGCTGGGGACAGGGAATCACAGATACGCAGTATTTT. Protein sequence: CASSWGQGITDTQYF.

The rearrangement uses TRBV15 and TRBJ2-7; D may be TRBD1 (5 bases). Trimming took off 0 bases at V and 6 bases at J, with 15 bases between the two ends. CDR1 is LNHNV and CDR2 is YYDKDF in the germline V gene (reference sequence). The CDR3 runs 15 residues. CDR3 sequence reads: CATSRDRIQGTEQYF. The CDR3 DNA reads TGTGCCACCAGCAGAGACCGTATCCAGGGTACCGAGCAGTACTTC.

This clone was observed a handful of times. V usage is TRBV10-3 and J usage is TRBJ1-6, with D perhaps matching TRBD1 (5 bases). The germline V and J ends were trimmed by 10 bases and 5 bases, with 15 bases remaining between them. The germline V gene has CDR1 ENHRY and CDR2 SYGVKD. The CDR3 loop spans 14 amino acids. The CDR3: CATLQAGDNSPLHF. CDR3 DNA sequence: TGTGCCACCCTACAGGCCGGCGATAATTCACCCCTCCACTTT.

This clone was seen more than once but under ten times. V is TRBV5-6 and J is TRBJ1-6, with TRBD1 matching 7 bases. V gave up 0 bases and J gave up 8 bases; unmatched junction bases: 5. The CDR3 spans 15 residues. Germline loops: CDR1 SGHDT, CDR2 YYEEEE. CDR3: CASSLAGTEHSPLHF. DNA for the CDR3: TGTGCCAGCAGCTTGGCCGGGACAGAACATTCACCCCTCCACTTT.